Listed here is a single TCR beta chain. The antigen is undetermined. Patients got ipilimumab 1 mg/kg beginning 14 to 28 days post-transplant. Patients got 3 mg/kg IV nivolumab weeks 1, 4, 7, 10, then biweekly through week 26. The assay was immunoSEQ multiplex PCR, and TCRdb's table has in-frame clones only and misses some. The sample consists of tens of thousands of clones, roughly 86% of them appearing once. The CDR3 contains 16 residues. Trimming cost V 2 bases and J 4 bases; bases outside gene matches: 9. Looked up from germline, CDR1 is SGHKS and CDR2 is YYEKEE (reference sequence). This sample was taken from a study of ipilimumab plus nivolumab after autologous stem cell transplantation. Background on the study: Both relapsed and primary refractory DLBCL were included.

Overall study findings and caveats: The authors say TCR, Treg and microbiome findings warrant further study.

The material was PBMCs, obtained in a trial of ipilimumab plus nivolumab as post-transplant consolidation. V and J are TRBV5-5 and TRBJ2-7; 10 nucleotides agree with TRBD1. The sequence came from a male donor with diffuse large B-cell lymphoma. This CDR3 is CASSFRDRGNMYEQYF. The CDR3 DNA follows: TGTGCCAGCAGCTTCCGGGACAGGGGAAATATGTACGAGCAGTACTTC. The whole variable domain, remainder taken from reference TRBV5-5 and TRBJ2-7, is DAGVTQSPTHLIKTRGQQVTLRCSPISGHKSVSWYQQVLGQGPQFIFQYYEKEERGRGNFPDRFSARQFPNYSSELNVNALLLGDSALYLCASSFRDRGNMYEQYFGPGTRLTVT.